The clone carrying this TCR beta chain was seen ten or more times. Other DNA variants within this sample encode the same CDR3. The entry originates in a study of metastatic and nonmetastatic thyroid tumors. Looking at the study overall: Thyroid patients, malignant and benign, had repertoires compared across blood and tumor or nodule tissue.

Via MiXCR, TCRdb re-called the PCR reads. The sample contains tens of thousands of clones, about 20% of which appear only once. Thyroid surgery took place with no prior treatment in any patient. This receptor was obtained from a female donor with papillary thyroid cancer or a benign thyroid nodule (not recorded which). Some clones in this sample may be carry-over from other donors' samples. Sequenced material: adjacent normal tissue.

In DNA, the CDR3 is TGTGCCAGCAGCTTGATCTCCGGGGGCTACGAGCAGTACTTC. Amino acid sequence: CASSLISGGYEQYF. V and J are TRBV5-6 and TRBJ2-7, with a possible D match to TRBD2 (6 bases). Looked up from germline, CDR1 is SGHDT and CDR2 is YYEEEE. V was clipped by 1 base and J by 3 bases, with 11 bases between them. The CDR3 has 14 residues.